A selection of T cell receptor beta chains follows, all from one sample in a study of cytomegalovirus exposure and HLA in healthy donors. Assay: immunoSEQ multiplex PCR; the TCRdb copy retains only in-frame clones and omits some. Its listing shows tens of thousands of clones. The sample taken for sequencing was PBMCs. These receptors all come from a man between 18 and 29 years old in good health and CMV-seropositive. The CDR3 runs from the conserved cysteine through the conserved F or W. The order of the fields is D gene, V gene, CDR3 length, J gene, CDR3 DNA, CDR3 protein. The D gene is left open where the match is weak.

TRBD1	TRBV15	15	TRBJ1-4	TGTGCCACCAGCAGACCCCCGGGACAGGGGGAGAAACTGTTTTTT	CATSRPPGQGEKLFF
-	TRBV5-1	13	TRBJ2-5	TGCGCCAGCAGCCCCGTCGTACGGGAGACCCAGTACTTC	CASSPVVRETQYF
-	TRBV4-2	16	TRBJ2-3	TGTGCCAGCAGCCAAGATTTGGGAGCAGCCACAGATACGCAGTATTTT	CASSQDLGAATDTQYF
TRBD1	TRBV5-5	14	TRBJ1-2	TGTGCCAGCAGCTTGGAGGGACAGGCCTTAGGCTACACCTTC	CASSLEGQALGYTF
-	TRBV25-1	14	TRBJ2-1	TGTGCCAGCTCCTGGACTTCACCCTACAATGAGCAGTTCTTC	CASSWTSPYNEQFF
TRBD2	TRBV9	18	TRBJ2-2	TGTGCCAGCAGCGTACTCCCTAGCGGGAGTGGGAACACCGGGGAGCTGTTTTTT	CASSVLPSGSGNTGELFF
TRBD1	TRBV7-8	14	TRBJ2-7	TGTGCCAGCAGCCCCGGGACAGGGCTGATCGAGCAGTACTTC	CASSPGTGLIEQYF
-	TRBV18	12	TRBJ1-1	TGTGCCAGCTCACCGACAGTCACTGAAGCTTTCTTT	CASSPTVTEAFF
-	TRBV6-5	15	TRBJ1-4	TGTGCCAGCAGCTTCACAGGAGCAACTAATGAAAAACTGTTTTTT	CASSFTGATNEKLFF
-	TRBV11-2	16	TRBJ2-7	TGTGCCAGCAGCGCGATTAGAAGGGAGGTCTCCTACGAGCAGTACTTC	CASSAIRREVSYEQYF
-	TRBV19	18	TRBJ1-5	TGCGCCAGTAGTATATATCTGACAGCACCGACTAGCAATCAGCCCCAGCATTTT	CASSIYLTAPTSNQPQHF
-	TRBV5-6	16	TRBJ2-1	TGTGCCAGCAGCAAGTATACGGGGGGCTTGTACAATGAGCAGTTCTTC	CASSKYTGGLYNEQFF
TRBD1	TRBV6-5	14	TRBJ2-7	TGTGCCAGCAGAAGGGACAGGGGAAGGTACGAGCAGTACTTC	CASRRDRGRYEQYF
TRBD1	TRBV19	16	TRBJ2-5	TGTGCCAGTAGTACCCTCATGACAGGGGCCCAAGAGACCCAGTACTTC	CASSTLMTGAQETQYF
-	TRBV28	14	TRBJ1-2	TGTGCCAGCAGATCCGGCGGGGAAAACTATGGCTACACCTTC	CASRSGGENYGYTF
TRBD2	TRBV27	14	TRBJ2-3	TGTGCCAGCAGTTTAGGGACTAACACAGATACGCAGTATTTT	CASSLGTNTDTQYF
TRBD2	TRBV2	16	TRBJ2-1	TGTGCCAGCAGTGAAATTACTAGCGGGACCTACAATGAGCAGTTCTTC	CASSEITSGTYNEQFF
-	TRBV30	16	TRBJ2-7	TGTGCCTGGGCCCCTAGAGGAGCGGTACCTTCCTACGAGCAGTACTTC	CAWAPRGAVPSYEQYF
TRBD1	TRBV7-2	16	TRBJ1-5	TGTGCCAGCACTTTTTCCGGACAGGGAGGGAATCAGCCCCAGCATTTT	CASTFSGQGGNQPQHF
TRBD2	TRBV6-4	15	TRBJ2-1	TGTGCCAGCAGTACCACTAGCGGGGTTTACAATGAGCAGTTCTTC	CASSTTSGVYNEQFF
-	TRBV19	14	TRBJ1-5	TGTGCCAGTACATCGAGGGAGGTATGGCAGCCCCAGCATTTT	CASTSREVWQPQHF
-	TRBV28	11	TRBJ2-5	TGTGCCAGCAGTCCCGGGGAGACCCAGTACTTC	CASSPGETQYF
TRBD1	TRBV7-2	14	TRBJ1-5	TGTGCCAGCAGCTCGGACAGGTCTAAGCGGCCCCAGCATTTT	CASSSDRSKRPQHF
TRBD2	TRBV14	18	TRBJ2-3	TGTGCCAGCAGCCAGGAGGGATTGACTAGCGGGAGTAAAGATACGCAGTATTTT	CASSQEGLTSGSKDTQYF
TRBD1	TRBV4-1	17	TRBJ1-1	TGCGCCAGCAGCCGCATCCTCGGGGACAGGGTGAACACTGAAGCTTTCTTT	CASSRILGDRVNTEAFF
TRBD1	TRBV30	14	TRBJ1-3	TGTGCCTGGAGTGTAGGTGAACAGGGGAACACCATATATTTT	CAWSVGEQGNTIYF
TRBD2	TRBV5-4	19	TRBJ2-1	TGTGCCAGCAGCCCAGGACTAGCGGGAGCCCTCCGCTCCTACAATGAGCAGTTCTTC	CASSPGLAGALRSYNEQFF
-	TRBV7-9	14	TRBJ2-5	TGTGCCAGCAGCTCACAAGGGGGTCAAGAGACCCAGTACTTC	CASSSQGGQETQYF
-	TRBV27	13	TRBJ1-4	TGTGCCAGCAGTTGGACACCTCGCGAAAAACTGTTTTTT	CASSWTPREKLFF
TRBD1	TRBV7-9	15	TRBJ1-4	TGTGCCAGCAGCTATGGGGACAGCCGACTTGAAAAACTGTTTTTT	CASSYGDSRLEKLFF
-	TRBV7-9	13	TRBJ2-1	TGTGCCAGCGGCTTAGTCCCAGATGATGAGCAGTTCTTC	CASGLVPDDEQFF
TRBD2	TRBV5-6	17	TRBJ2-1	TGTGCCAGCAGCCCCGCATCGGGACTAGCGGCCCCAAATGAGCAGTTCTTC	CASSPASGLAAPNEQFF
-	TRBV7-9	12	TRBJ2-7	TGTGCCAGCAGCTTAGACTCACCAGAGCAGTACTTC	CASSLDSPEQYF
TRBD1	TRBV11-3	13	TRBJ2-7	TGTGCCAGCTCCGTCGACAGGGTAGGCGAGCAGTACTTC	CASSVDRVGEQYF
TRBD1	TRBV4-2	15	TRBJ2-1	TGTGCCAGCAGCCACCGGGACAGGGGTGGAAATGAGCAGTTCTTC	CASSHRDRGGNEQFF
TRBD1	TRBV25-1	17	TRBJ2-2	TGTGCCAGCAGTGAATATCCGGGGACAGGGTACACCGGGGAGCTGTTTTTT	CASSEYPGTGYTGELFF
TRBD1	TRBV7-2	16	TRBJ1-6	TGTGCCAGCAGCTCGACCTCAGGGGGCGGAAATTCACCCCTCCACTTT	CASSSTSGGGNSPLHF
-	TRBV28	16	TRBJ1-4	TGTGCCAGCAGTTCCCTCGGGGGGCGCACTAATGAAAAACTGTTTTTT	CASSSLGGRTNEKLFF
-	TRBV19	15	TRBJ1-2	TGTGCCAGTAGTAATTCGGCAGGGACTAACTATGGCTACACCTTC	CASSNSAGTNYGYTF
-	TRBV5-6	13	TRBJ1-2	TGTGCCGGCGGGGCAACGGGATTCTATGGCTACACCTTC	CAGGATGFYGYTF
-	TRBV9	15	TRBJ1-5	TGTGCCAGCAGCATTTCAGGGGATCGATATCAGCCCCAGCATTTT	CASSISGDRYQPQHF
TRBD1	TRBV10-3	13	TRBJ2-1	TGTGCCATCAGGGGACAGGGGACAAATGAGCAGTTCTTC	CAIRGQGTNEQFF
-	TRBV7-8	14	TRBJ2-5	TGTGCCAGCACCAACAGGGTAGAGGGAGAGACCCAGTACTTC	CASTNRVEGETQYF
-	TRBV19	15	TRBJ1-2	TGTGCCAGTAATAAACCGGACAGCCTTAACTATGGCTACACCTTC	CASNKPDSLNYGYTF
TRBD1	TRBV6-1	14	TRBJ1-2	TGTGCCAGCAGTGATACAGGGGGCGGCTATGGCTACACCTTC	CASSDTGGGYGYTF
TRBD2	TRBV5-6	15	TRBJ2-5	TGTGCCAGCAGCTTCGGGCTAGCGGGGAAAGAGACCCAGTACTTC	CASSFGLAGKETQYF
-	TRBV28	14	TRBJ1-5	TGTGCCAGCAGTCAGGGACTAGACAGTCAGCCCCAGCATTTT	CASSQGLDSQPQHF
TRBD2	TRBV19	14	TRBJ2-1	TGTGCCAGTAGTATAGTCTCTAGCGGGATCCCCCAGTTCTTC	CASSIVSSGIPQFF
TRBD1	TRBV5-4	14	TRBJ1-1	TGTGCCAGCAGCGACATACAGGGGGACACTGAAGCTTTCTTT	CASSDIQGDTEAFF